The 19 T cell receptor beta chains below were found in one sample sequenced in a study of low-dose radiotherapy and immunotherapy resistance in tumors. TRAV- and TRBV-specific primers, spanning alpha and beta chains, primed first-strand cDNA. The authors ran about 18 PCR cycles to amplify TCRs with a constant-region primer and V-primer adapter. TCRdb analysed the reads with MiXCR anew, one entry per CDR3 protein. Among 100,000 or so distinct CDR3 sequences, 9.4% were seen once, and the ten largest hold under 1.1%. Sample time point: before trial treatment. The sequenced sample was PBMCs, obtained before treatment. These receptors originate from a male donor with prostate cancer.

Many counts were recorded for this clonotype. V gene TRBV28 combines with J gene TRBJ2-1, with TRBD2 matching 8 bases. V lost 6 bases, J lost 2 bases, and 9 bases stayed unmatched. This CDR3 contains 16 residues. Per germline, CDR1 MDHEN and CDR2 SYDVKM. The CDR3 DNA reads TGTGCCAGCAGGGCGAGCGGGGGCCGCACCTACAATGAGCAGTTCTTC. This gives the protein CASRASGGRTYNEQFF.

This clonotype occurred many times. V gene TRBV7-2 combines with J gene TRBJ2-3; D remains unclear. This CDR3 comprises 17 residues. The V end lost 0 bases, the J end lost 0 bases, and 13 bases lay between the germline ends. Germline CDR1 SGHTA, CDR2 FQGNSA. CDR3 DNA: TGTGCCAGCAGCTTAGCGCCGGGTGGCAGTAGCACAGATACGCAGTATTTT. Protein product: CASSLAPGGSSTDTQYF.

This clonotype was found many times. The rearrangement uses TRBV14 and TRBJ2-1; D remains ambiguous. V shed 2 bases and J shed 8 bases, with 13 bases lying between them. Germline V gives CDR1 SGHDN, CDR2 FVKESK. The CDR3 consists of 14 residues. CDR3 amino acids: CASSQLRTVDEQFF. The CDR3, as DNA: TGTGCCAGCAGCCAACTTAGGACCGTCGATGAGCAGTTCTTC.

This clonotype has a count of ten or more. The chain recombines TRBV7-2 with TRBJ1-5; D is perhaps TRBD1 (5 bases). Germline V gene lookup returns CDR1 SGHTA and CDR2 FQGNSA. The CDR3 sequence is 15 residues long. Between the trimmed V and J ends, which lost 5 bases and 7 bases, there was a span of 18 bases. CDR3: CASSPTGTSGQPQHF. The CDR3 DNA is TGTGCCAGCAGCCCTACTGGGACGTCGGGGCAGCCCCAGCATTTT. The full variable domain, its missing parts supplied by reference TRBV7-2 and TRBJ1-5, is GAGVSQSPSNKVTEKGKDVELRCDPISGHTALYWYRQSLGQGLEFLIYFQGNSAPDKSGLPSDRFSAERTGGSVSTLTIQRTQQEDSAVYLCASSPTGTSGQPQHFGDGTRLSIL.

This clonotype was counted ten times or more. The V call is TRBV10-3, the J call TRBJ2-5; no definite D call. The CDR3 totals 14 residues. V dropped 5 bases and J dropped 5 bases, with 15 bases sitting between them. Germline-derived CDR1 and CDR2 are ENHRY and SYGVKD. Here the CDR3 reads CAISRASMGETQYF. CDR3 DNA: TGTGCCATCAGTCGGGCGTCGATGGGGGAGACCCAGTACTTC.

The sample holds many counts of this clonotype. This chain joins TRBV2 and TRBJ2-1; D not certain. This CDR3 spans 14 amino acids. From germline, CDR1 is SNHLY and CDR2 FYNNEI. Trimming removed 8 bases from V and 6 bases from J, with 17 bases in between. CDR3 region: CASRQVGLSNEQFF. In DNA, the CDR3 is TGTGCCAGCCGCCAGGTCGGGCTAAGCAATGAGCAGTTCTTC.

This clonotype was detected many times. The chain has TRBV24-1 and TRBJ2-7, with D maybe TRBD1 (6 bases). In germline, CDR1 is KGHDR, CDR2 SFDVKD. This CDR3 has 14 amino acids. V gave up 2 bases and J gave up 0 bases, with 7 bases separating them. This chain's CDR3 is CATSDSGVSYEQYF. The CDR3 nucleotides are TGTGCCACCAGTGATTCAGGGGTCTCCTACGAGCAGTACTTC.

This clonotype was detected ten times or more. The chain combines TRBV7-8 with TRBJ2-7, with 7 positions matching TRBD1. The CDR3 covers 17 residues. Looked up from germline, CDR1 is SGHVS and CDR2 is FQNEAQ. Unmatched junction bases numbered 12, after V lost 2 bases and J lost 2 bases. The CDR3 DNA is TGTGCCAGCAGCTTATCCTTGGTGCGAACAGGGGCCTACGAGCAGTACTTC. Translating gives CASSLSLVRTGAYEQYF.

In its sample, this clonotype was seen many times. V gene TRBV20-1 combines with J gene TRBJ2-7; 12 nucleotides line up with TRBD2. This CDR3 contains 13 residues. Unmatched junction bases numbered 5, after V lost 6 bases and J lost 5 bases. CDR1 is DFQATT, CDR2 SNEGSKA, per germline (reference sequence). DNA for the CDR3: TGCAGTGCGTTTAGGACTAGCGGGAACGAGCAGTACTTC. This sequence encodes CSAFRTSGNEQYF.

The chain has TRBV25-1 and TRBJ2-7, with unresolved D. In germline, CDR1 is MGHDK, CDR2 SYGVNS. The V end was cut by 3 bases, the J end by 2 bases, with 2 bases between. This CDR3 is 11 amino acids long. The CDR3 DNA reads TGTGCCAGCAGTGACCCCTACGAGCAGTACTTC. Its translation: CASSDPYEQYF.

This clonotype has a count of ten or more. The chain combines TRBV6-2 or TRBV6-3 with TRBJ2-6; perhaps TRBD2 as D (6 bases). Germline values: CDR1 MNHEY, CDR2 SVGEGT. Deletions cut 2 bases from V and 3 bases from J, with 11 bases between. The CDR3 has 16 amino acids. For the CDR3, the DNA is TGTGCCAGCAGTTACAGTACTAGCAGTGGGGCCAACGTCCTGACTTTC. Translating gives CASSYSTSSGANVLTF.

This clonotype was observed many times. The chain links TRBV12-3 or TRBV12-4 to TRBJ2-1, with a possible D match to TRBD1 (6 bases). V was cut by 6 bases and J by 4 bases, with 13 bases left in between. The CDR3 extends over 14 amino acids. The CDR3 DNA is TGTGCCAGCAGCTTACCACAGGGTTACAATGAGCAGTTCTTC. It translates to CASSLPQGYNEQFF.

This clonotype was counted ten times or more. The chain combines TRBV20-1 with TRBJ2-3, with 7 positions matching TRBD1. V shed 2 bases and J 14 bases; nucleotides not matched to a gene: 7. CDR1 DFQATT and CDR2 SNEGSKA come from the germline V gene (reference sequence). The CDR3 has 11 residues. CDR3 sequence reads: CSARRQGERYF. In DNA form, the CDR3 reads TGCAGTGCTAGAAGACAGGGCGAGCGGTATTTT.

This clonotype appeared many times. The chain is built from TRBV6-2 or TRBV6-3 and TRBJ1-6, with TRBD1 as a possible D gene (5 bases). The V gene lost 8 bases and the J gene lost 6 bases, with 17 bases spanning the gap. The CDR3 extends over 15 amino acids. Germline V gene lookup returns CDR1 MNHEY and CDR2 SVGEGT. As DNA, the CDR3 is TGTGCCAGCTACGGAACCGGGGCTCGTAATTCACCCCTCCACTTT. It translates to CASYGTGARNSPLHF.

There are many counts of this clonotype. The rearrangement joins TRBV7-9 to TRBJ2-3, with TRBD1 matching over 8 bases. CDR1 and CDR2 from the germline V gene are SEHNR and FQNEAQ (reference sequence). V lost 5 bases to trimming and J lost 4 bases; unmatched junction nucleotides: 5. The CDR3 length is 14 residues. The CDR3 DNA reads as TGTGCCAGCAGCGACAGGGGAGGCGCAGATACGCAGTATTTT. Its translation: CASSDRGGADTQYF.

V is TRBV27 and J is TRBJ2-4, with 8 bases fitting TRBD1. V lost 4 bases to trimming and J lost 7 bases; unmatched junction nucleotides: 3. The germline CDR1 and CDR2 sequences are MNHEY and SMNVEV (reference sequence). The CDR3 has 13 amino acids. CDR3 loop: CASSSRTGNIQYF. In nucleotides, the CDR3 is TGTGCCAGCAGTTCTAGGACAGGGAACATTCAGTACTTC.

This clonotype was detected many times. CDR3 bases: TGTGCCAGCAGTTTACAGGGGCGGAACTATGGCTACACCTTC. Translated, it gives CASSLQGRNYGYTF. This chain joins TRBV28 and TRBJ1-2; weak D call: TRBD1 (6 bases). Germline V gives CDR1 MDHEN, CDR2 SYDVKM. V lost 2 bases to trimming and J lost 2 bases, with 9 bases between them. There are 14 residues in the CDR3.

The chain uses TRBV20-1 and TRBJ2-3, with 9 bases that match TRBD2. The CDR3 sequence is 15 residues long. Germline V gene sequence: CDR1 DFQATT, CDR2 SNEGSKA (reference sequence). V was pared by 5 bases and J by 1 base, with 7 bases of the junction left unmatched. The CDR3 nucleotides are TGCAGTGCTGGATTGACTAGCGGAGGCACAGATACGCAGTATTTT. Its protein is CSAGLTSGGTDTQYF.

This clonotype was counted many times. The V call is TRBV6-5, the J call TRBJ2-1; D gene unclear. V was trimmed by 0 bases and J by 0 bases, leaving 9 bases between them. The CDR3 has 16 residues. Germline CDR1 is MNHEY and CDR2 is SVGAGI. CDR3 sequence reads: CASSYSLAVSYNEQFF. Here the CDR3 DNA reads TGTGCCAGCAGTTACTCGCTGGCGGTCTCCTACAATGAGCAGTTCTTC.